The 13 T cell receptor beta chains below were found in one sample sequenced in a study of blood T cell repertoires in COVID-19 (dated by TCRdb to the early 2020s). The protocol used for the library was the immunoSEQ multiplex PCR assay. Imported from immuneACCESS, the table was reduced by TCRdb to in-frame sequences with V and J called. These copies leave out some clones; in studies compared against another copy, an unresolved V gene accounts for under half, and the cause of the remainder is not known. Recorded for this sample are under 250,000 clones; 81% of them occurred a single time. 8.5% to 10% of the sample comes from the top ten. Sequencing used PBMCs or T cells enriched from blood (not recorded which). The origin of the receptors is a woman aged 50 to 60 with acute COVID-19.

This clone is a singleton in its sample. The chain joins TRBV19 to TRBJ2-7; the match to TRBD1 covers 11 bases. V lost 6 bases, J lost 8 bases, and 9 bases stayed unmatched. The CDR3 sequence is 14 residues long. From germline, CDR1 is LNHDA and CDR2 SQIVND (reference sequence). The DNA for the CDR3 is TGTGCCAGTAGAGCTTCCGGGACAGGGGGAAAGCAGTACTTC. It codes for CASRASGTGGKQYF.

This clone has only one observation. The gene calls are TRBV5-5 and TRBJ1-5; 8 bases are shared with TRBD1. Trimming at V came to 4 bases and at J to 2 bases, leaving 11 bases not matched to a gene. Germline V lookup: CDR1 SGHKS, CDR2 YYEKEE (reference sequence). The CDR3 sequence is 17 residues long. CDR3 DNA: TGTGCCAGCAGCCAACTTCGCCCGGGACAGGGCAATCAGCCCCAGCATTTT. It is translated as CASSQLRPGQGNQPQHF.

This clone showed up just once. The chain links TRBV2 to TRBJ1-4; TRBD1 matches at 7 bases. Per the germline V gene, CDR1 is SNHLY and CDR2 is FYNNEI. The CDR3 contains 15 residues. The J segment lost 3 bases and the V segment lost 7 bases, leaving 8 bases of the junction unmatched. In DNA, the CDR3 is TGTGCCAGCACTCCTGAACAGGGGCCTAATGAAAAACTGTTTTTT. Protein product: CASTPEQGPNEKLFF.

The chain recombines TRBV5-4 with TRBJ2-5, with 8 bases that match TRBD1. This CDR3 spans 17 amino acids. Germline V gene lookup returns CDR1 SGHNT and CDR2 YYREEE (reference sequence). Trimming at V came to 2 bases and at J to 5 bases, leaving 14 bases not matched to a gene. CDR3 loop: CASSLGQGRLAGETQYF. CDR3 DNA sequence: TGTGCCAGCAGCTTAGGACAGGGTCGGCTAGCTGGGGAGACCCAGTACTTC.

Only a few counts were recorded for this clone. The chain has TRBV11-2 and TRBJ1-1; D call uncertain. Trimming stripped 3 bases from V and 0 bases from J, with 8 bases between. CDR1 is SGHAT, CDR2 FQNNGV, per germline. The CDR3 is made up of 14 amino acids. CDR3 loop: CASSFTEMNTEAFF. DNA for the CDR3: TGTGCCAGCAGCTTTACAGAGATGAACACTGAAGCTTTCTTT.

V gene TRBV19 combines with J gene TRBJ2-5; TRBD2 agrees at 14 bases. The CDR3 spans 18 residues. CDR1 and CDR2 from the germline V gene are LNHDA and SQIVND (reference sequence). Unmatched junction bases numbered 11, after V lost 4 bases and J lost 4 bases. The CDR3 bases are TGTGCCAGTAGTAAGGGACTAGCGGGAGTTGGAAAGGGAGAGACCCAGTACTTC. It is translated as CASSKGLAGVGKGETQYF.

This CDR3 is CASSLDQITGELFF. Here the CDR3 DNA reads TGTGCCAGCAGCTTAGATCAGATCACCGGGGAGCTGTTTTTT. The V call is TRBV7-2, the J call TRBJ2-2; D is undetermined. V was cut by 1 base and J by 4 bases, with 7 bases left in between. This CDR3 has 14 residues. Germline V gene lookup returns CDR1 SGHTA and CDR2 FQGNSA.

CDR3 sequence reads: CASSSQGNEQFF. The CDR3 nucleotides are TGTGCCAGCAGTTCACAGGGGAATGAGCAGTTCTTC. The chain combines TRBV11-1 with TRBJ2-1; 7 bases agree with TRBD1. From germline, CDR1 is SGHAT and CDR2 FQDESV (reference sequence). V lost 6 bases and J lost 7; bases outside the gene matches: 3. The CDR3 sequence is 12 residues long.

The chain links TRBV29-1 to TRBJ1-2; 10 bases fit TRBD1. Germline loops: CDR1 SQVTM, CDR2 ANQGSEA. The trim removed 6 bases at V and 4 bases at J, leaving 8 bases unmatched. CDR3 size: 14 residues. The CDR3 nucleotides read TGCAGCGTCGCCGACAGGGGGCTTCTCTATGGCTACACCTTC. This codes for CSVADRGLLYGYTF.

This clone was found a few times. The CDR3 DNA sequence: TGTGCCAGCAGCTTATCGGGGAGCGGGAGCTCCTACAATGAGCAGTTCTTC. This encodes CASSLSGSGSSYNEQFF. The chain has TRBV7-3 and TRBJ2-1; TRBD2 aligns across 8 bases. Germline loops: CDR1 SGHTA, CDR2 FQGTGA. The CDR3 has 17 amino acids. With 2 bases clipped from V and 0 bases from J, the junction kept 6 bases outside the gene matches.

The chain employs TRBV20-1 and TRBJ2-1; D gene uncertain. The CDR3 contains 11 residues. Germline assignment: CDR1 DFQATT and CDR2 SNEGSKA (reference sequence). CDR3 sequence reads: CSAASYNEQFF. DNA of the CDR3: TGCAGCGCGGCATCCTACAATGAGCAGTTCTTC.

This chain links TRBV28 with TRBJ1-1; 10 bases agree with TRBD1. From germline, CDR1 is MDHEN and CDR2 SYDVKM. The CDR3 spans 16 residues. The V segment lost 4 bases and the J segment 4 bases; nucleotides outside the gene matches: 9. The CDR3 DNA follows: TGTGCCAGCAGTTCTGGGGCGGGACAGGGGTTCACTGAAGCTTTCTTT. Translated, it gives CASSSGAGQGFTEAFF.

V and J are TRBV19 and TRBJ2-7; D gene ambiguous. The V gene's germline CDR1 is LNHDA and CDR2 SQIVND (reference sequence). V was trimmed by 4 bases and J by 8 bases, leaving 9 bases between them. The CDR3 sequence is 11 residues long. The DNA for the CDR3 is TGTGCCAGTAGTACCCCCCTTCAGCAGTACTTC. It translates to CASSTPLQQYF. Based on the CDR3 plus reference TRBV19 and TRBJ2-7, the full variable domain is DGGITQSPKYLFRKEGQNVTLSCEQNLNHDAMYWYRQDPGQGLRLIYYSQIVNDFQKGDIAEGYSVSREKKESFPLTVTSAQKNPTAFYLCASSTPLQQYFGPGTRLTVT.